This TCR beta chain was identified during a study of read filtering for tumor transcriptome and immune sequencing. Study overall: Whole-transcriptome libraries were prepared after DNase treatment. TCR-mapped reads were about 3.5 to 11 million with IR-seq versus roughly 85 to 1,400 with RNA-seq. Study-level results: RNA-seq captured clonotypes less deeply and reliably than IR-seq. Roughly 80% of IR-seq clonotypes had one read, totaling about 3.5% of reads; RNA-seq: about 69% and 49%.

Note on this clonotype: Its antigen is currently unknown. Its ends do not fully match the called genes, so a read error is possible.

Molecular barcoded adaptors covering alpha/delta and beta/gamma chains were used on 400 to 450 ng RNA. TCRdb re-analysed the reads in MiXCR, keeping a single row per CDR3 protein. Of about 57,000 distinct CDR3 sequences listed, around a fifth are singletons. The receptor comes from a donor aged 40 or older with multiple myeloma. Sequenced material: a population of CD138-negative cells sorted from bone marrow.

The chain's CDR3 is CAAQGGRGTDTLYF. The CDR3, as DNA: TGTGCCGCCCAAGGCGGGAGGGGCACAGATACGCTGTATTTT. The chain combines TRBV2 with TRBJ2-3; 9 bases fit TRBD2. CDR3 length equals 14 residues. The germline V gene encodes CDR1 SNHLY and CDR2 FYNNEI.